Only a few counts were recorded for the clone carrying this T cell receptor (beta chain). Seattle-derived patients entered the study during active infection and were followed longitudinally. In the original analysis: Estimation of nucleated cell counts was performed using reference gene primer amplification. Clones were sequenced by immunoSEQ multiplex PCR, and TCRdb holds only the in-frame ones, with some missing. That table gives V, J and clone size, and the DNA gave D and trimming. The sample lists about 96,000 clones, 70% to 90% occurring once. The source of the sample is a study of blood T cell repertoires in COVID-19. At the level of the study: Some COVID-19 samples were acute and others convalescent; all came from the United States, Italy and Spain. The analysed material was cDNA or gDNA that came from T cells, B-cell-depleted T cells, or PBMCs.

The source is a human donor with COVID-19, enrolled during active disease. The donor label of this sample is uncertain. Sequenced input: peripheral blood.

This CDR3 reads CATGRGRGPYEQFF. CDR3 in DNA: TGCGCCACCGGAAGGGGCAGGGGGCCCTATGAGCAGTTCTTC. V and J are TRBV10-2 and TRBJ2-1, with 8 bases aligning to TRBD1. This CDR3 region has 14 residues. Germline CDR1 is WSHSY and CDR2 is SAAADI. With 10 bases clipped from V and 8 bases from J, the junction kept 13 bases outside the gene matches.